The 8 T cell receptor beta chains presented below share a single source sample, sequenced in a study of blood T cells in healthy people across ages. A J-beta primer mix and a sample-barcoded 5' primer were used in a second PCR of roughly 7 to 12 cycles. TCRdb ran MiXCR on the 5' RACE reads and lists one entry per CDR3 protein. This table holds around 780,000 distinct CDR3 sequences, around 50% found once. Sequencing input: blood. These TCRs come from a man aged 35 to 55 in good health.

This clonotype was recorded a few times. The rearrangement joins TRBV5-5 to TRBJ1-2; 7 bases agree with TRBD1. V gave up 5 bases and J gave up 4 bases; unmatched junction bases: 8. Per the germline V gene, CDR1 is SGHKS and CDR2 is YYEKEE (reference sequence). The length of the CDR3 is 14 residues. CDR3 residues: CASRSTGDGYGYTF. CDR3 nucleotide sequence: TGTGCCAGCAGATCTACAGGGGATGGCTATGGCTACACCTTC.

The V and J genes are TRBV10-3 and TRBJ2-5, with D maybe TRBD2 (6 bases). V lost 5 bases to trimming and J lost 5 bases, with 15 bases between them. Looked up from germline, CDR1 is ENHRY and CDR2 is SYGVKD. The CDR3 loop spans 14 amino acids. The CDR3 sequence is CAISQGVGTETQYF. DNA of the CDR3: TGTGCCATCAGTCAGGGAGTCGGGACTGAGACCCAGTACTTC.

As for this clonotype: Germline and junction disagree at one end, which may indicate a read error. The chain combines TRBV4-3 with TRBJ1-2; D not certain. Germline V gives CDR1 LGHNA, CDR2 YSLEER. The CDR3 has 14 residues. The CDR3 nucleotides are TGCGCCAGCAGCCAAGATTCGAACGCCTATGCCTACACCTTC. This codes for CASSQDSNAYAYTF.

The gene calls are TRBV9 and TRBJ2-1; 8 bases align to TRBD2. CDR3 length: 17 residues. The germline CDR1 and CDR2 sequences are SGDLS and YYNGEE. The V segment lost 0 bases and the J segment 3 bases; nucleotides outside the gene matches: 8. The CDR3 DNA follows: TGTGCCAGCAGCGTAGCTGACGGGAGGGCCGTCTACAATGAGCAGTTCTTC. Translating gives CASSVADGRAVYNEQFF.

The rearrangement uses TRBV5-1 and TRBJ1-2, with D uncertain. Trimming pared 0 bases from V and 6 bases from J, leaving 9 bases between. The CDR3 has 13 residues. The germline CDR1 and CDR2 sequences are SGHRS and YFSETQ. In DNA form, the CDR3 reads TGCGCCAGCAGCTTGGAAGGGATTGATGGCTACACCTTC. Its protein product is CASSLEGIDGYTF.

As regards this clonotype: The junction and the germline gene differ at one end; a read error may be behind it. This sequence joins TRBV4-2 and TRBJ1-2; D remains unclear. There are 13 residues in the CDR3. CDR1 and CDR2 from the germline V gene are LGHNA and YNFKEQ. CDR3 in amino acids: CAGSQVSAPGYTF. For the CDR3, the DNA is TGTGCCGGCAGCCAAGTGAGCGCACCCGGCTACACCTTC.

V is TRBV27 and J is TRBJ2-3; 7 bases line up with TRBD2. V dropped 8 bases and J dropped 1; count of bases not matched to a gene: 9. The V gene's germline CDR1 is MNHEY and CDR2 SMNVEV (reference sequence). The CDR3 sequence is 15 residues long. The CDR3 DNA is TGTGCCAGCGCCCAATCGGGAGGCCGCACAGATACGCAGTATTTT. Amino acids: CASAQSGGRTDTQYF.

CDR3 sequence reads: CATSATGGLVFNEQFF. In DNA form, the CDR3 reads TGTGCCACCAGTGCTACAGGGGGCCTAGTTTTCAATGAGCAGTTCTTC. The chain joins TRBV24-1 to TRBJ2-1; TRBD1 aligns across 9 bases. The CDR3 is 16 amino acids. V lost 5 bases, J lost 6 bases, and 10 bases stayed unmatched. Germline CDR1 KGHDR, CDR2 SFDVKD.